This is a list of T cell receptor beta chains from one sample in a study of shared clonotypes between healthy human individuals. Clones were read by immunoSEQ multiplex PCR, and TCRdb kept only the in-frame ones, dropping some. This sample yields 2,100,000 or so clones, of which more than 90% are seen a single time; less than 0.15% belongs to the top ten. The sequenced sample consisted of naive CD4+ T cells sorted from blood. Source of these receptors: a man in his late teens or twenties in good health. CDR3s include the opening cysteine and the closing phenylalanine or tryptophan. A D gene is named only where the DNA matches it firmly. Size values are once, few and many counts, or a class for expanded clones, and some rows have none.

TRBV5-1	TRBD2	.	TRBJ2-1	TGCGCCAGCAGCTTGGCCCCTAGCGGGGGGCTCGATGAGCAGTTCTTC	CASSLAPSGGLDEQFF
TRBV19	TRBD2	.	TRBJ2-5	TGTGCCAGTAGTTGGGGACTAGCGGGAGGAGAGACCCAGTACTTC	CASSWGLAGGETQYF
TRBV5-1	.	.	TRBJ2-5	TGCGCCAGCAGCTTGGACCTAGGTATTGAGACCCAGTACTTC	CASSLDLGIETQYF
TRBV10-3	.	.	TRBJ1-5	TGTGCCATCAGTGAGTCGATAGGGGCGAACAATCAGCCCCAGCATTTT	CAISESIGANNQPQHF
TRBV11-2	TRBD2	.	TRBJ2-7	TGTGCCAGCAGCTCCAGACCCGGGACTAGCGCCTCCTACGAGCAGTACTTC	CASSSRPGTSASYEQYF
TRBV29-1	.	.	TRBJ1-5	TGCAGCGTTGAATTCGGGGGCAATCGGCCCCAGCATTTT	CSVEFGGNRPQHF
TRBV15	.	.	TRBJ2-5	TGTGCCACCAGCAGACAAATTACCGGGGTCCACGAGACCCAGTACTTC	CATSRQITGVHETQYF
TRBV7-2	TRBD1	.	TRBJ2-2	TGTGCCAGCAGCGCCGACAGGGTGGTCACCGGGGAGCTGTTTTTT	CASSADRVVTGELFF
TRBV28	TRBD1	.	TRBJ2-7	TGTGCCAGCAGTATCTTCCGGGACAGGGCCGCCTACGAGCAGTACTTC	CASSIFRDRAAYEQYF
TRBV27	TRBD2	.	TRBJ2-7	TGTGCCAGCAGACATGGGACTAGCGGGGTCTACGAGCAGTACTTC	CASRHGTSGVYEQYF
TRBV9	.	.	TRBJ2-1	TGTGCCAGCAGCGTAGCCTGGCACCCGTCCTACAATGAGCAGTTCTTC	CASSVAWHPSYNEQFF
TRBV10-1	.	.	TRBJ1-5	TGCGCCAGCAGTGAGGACGGGAATCAGCCCCAGCATTTT	CASSEDGNQPQHF
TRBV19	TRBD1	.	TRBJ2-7	TGTGCCAGCCGCCGGGGACAGGGGGCCAACGAGCAGTACTTC	CASRRGQGANEQYF
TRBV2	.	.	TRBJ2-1	TGTGCCAGCAGTGAGAGGACAGTTTTTGATTCCTGGGAATACAATGAGCAGTTCTTC	CASSERTVFDSWEYNEQFF
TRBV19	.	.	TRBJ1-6	TGTGCCAGTAGTACAGGACAGACAATCTATAATTCACCCCTCCACTTT	CASSTGQTIYNSPLHF
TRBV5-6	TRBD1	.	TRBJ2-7	TGTGCCAGCAGCTTTAGAGGGACAGGACCTACTACCTACGAGCAGTACTTC	CASSFRGTGPTTYEQYF
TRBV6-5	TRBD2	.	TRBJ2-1	TGTGCCAGCAGTCCCGGGACTAGCGTTTATGAGCAGTTCTTC	CASSPGTSVYEQFF
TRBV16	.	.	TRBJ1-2	TGTGCCAGCAGCCAATCGGCGGGAGCAACCTATGGCTACACCTTC	CASSQSAGATYGYTF
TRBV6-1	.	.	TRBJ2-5	TGTGCCAGCAGTGAAGCCCCCGGCGAGACCCAGTACTTC	CASSEAPGETQYF
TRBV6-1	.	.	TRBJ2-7	TGTGCCAGCGGTATGTCCCGGGGCCTCTACGAGCAGTACTTC	CASGMSRGLYEQYF
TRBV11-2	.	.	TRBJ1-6	TGTGCCAGCAGCGGAGGGGGACAAAATTCACCCCTCCACTTT	CASSGGGQNSPLHF
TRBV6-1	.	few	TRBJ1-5	TGTGCCAGCAGTGACTTTGGGCAGCCCCAGCATTTT	CASSDFGQPQHF
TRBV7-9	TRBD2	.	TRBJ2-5	TGTGCCAGCAGCTTAGCGCTTAGCGGGCGGTTGGAGACCCAGTACTTC	CASSLALSGRLETQYF
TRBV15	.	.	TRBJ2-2	TGTGCCACCAGTCTCGACACCGGGGAGCTGTTTTTT	CATSLDTGELFF
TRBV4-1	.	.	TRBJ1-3	TGCGCCAGCAGCCAAGGCCTTGCCCCGCGGAGAAACACCATATATTTT	CASSQGLAPRRNTIYF
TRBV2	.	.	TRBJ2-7	TGTGTCCAGCAAGGCCCGGCCGGAGGGAAGCAGTACTTC	CVQQGPAGGKQYF
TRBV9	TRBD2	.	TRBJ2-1	TGTGCCAGCAGCGTCGGGACTAGCACCTACAATGAGCAGTTCTTC	CASSVGTSTYNEQFF
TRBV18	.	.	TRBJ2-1	TGTGCCAGCTCAGGACCAACCCAGGGCGATGAGCAGTTCTTC	CASSGPTQGDEQFF
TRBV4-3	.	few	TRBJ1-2	TGCGCCAGCAGCCAAGGGAATGGCTACACCTTC	CASSQGNGYTF
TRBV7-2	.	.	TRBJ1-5	TGTGCCAGCAGCTTAGTCGTTAGCAATCAGCCCCAGCATTTT	CASSLVVSNQPQHF
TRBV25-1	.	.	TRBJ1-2	TGTGCCAGCAGTGAAGACATCATTTTAGGTGGCTACACCTTC	CASSEDIILGGYTF
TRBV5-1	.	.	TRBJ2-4	TGCGCCAGCAGCTTCACAGGTTCTCTAGCCAAAAACATTCAGTACTTC	CASSFTGSLAKNIQYF
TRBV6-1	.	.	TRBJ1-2	TGTGCCAGCAGTGAAGCTTACACCCCTAACTATGGCTACACCTTC	CASSEAYTPNYGYTF
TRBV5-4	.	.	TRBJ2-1	TGTGCCAGCAGCTTGGCGGGCAGGGGCTCCTACAATGAGCAGTTCTTC	CASSLAGRGSYNEQFF
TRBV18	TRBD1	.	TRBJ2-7	TGTGCCAGCTCACCACCGGGACAGGGGGTAAATGACGAGCAGTACTTC	CASSPPGQGVNDEQYF
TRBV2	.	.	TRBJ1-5	TGTGCCAGCAGCAGGAGATGGGACTCCAATCAGCCCCAGCATTTT	CASSRRWDSNQPQHF
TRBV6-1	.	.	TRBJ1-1	TGTGCCAGCAGTGATTTAAGTCTGGGGCGGGAGACTGAAGCTTTCTTT	CASSDLSLGRETEAFF
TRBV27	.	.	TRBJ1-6	TGTGCCAGCAGTTTTTCCAGGCAAAGCTCCTATAATTCACCCCTCCACTTT	CASSFSRQSSYNSPLHF
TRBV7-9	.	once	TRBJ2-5	TGTGCCAGCAGCTCGGGTTTTTTCTTTCAAGAGACCCAGTACTTC	CASSSGFFFQETQYF
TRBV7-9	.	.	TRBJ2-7	TGTGCCAGCAGCTATTATCCTACCTACGAGCAGTACTTC	CASSYYPTYEQYF
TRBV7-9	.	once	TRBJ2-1	TGTGCCAGCAGGCTAGGGGAGACGGGGGGCCCCCCGAGGAATGAGCAGTTCTTC	CASRLGETGGPPRNEQFF
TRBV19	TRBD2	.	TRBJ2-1	TGTGCCAGTAGCCCGTCGGGGGGAAGATTCAATGAGCAGTTCTTC	CASSPSGGRFNEQFF
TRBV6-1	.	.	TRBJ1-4	TGTGCCAGCAGTGTTATGGACGGATCGGAGGTTTTT	CASSVMDGSEVF
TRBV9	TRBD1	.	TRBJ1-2	TGTGCCAGCAGCTTAACCCCGGGACAGGGAAGCTATGGCTACACCTTC	CASSLTPGQGSYGYTF
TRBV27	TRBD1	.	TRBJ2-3	TGTGCCAGCAGTTCTCCCCGGGACAGGGGTCGGGATACGCAGTATTTT	CASSSPRDRGRDTQYF
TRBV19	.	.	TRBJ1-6	TGTGCCAGTAGTATCCGCCAGGCTAGCTCCTATAATTCACCCCTCCACTTT	CASSIRQASSYNSPLHF
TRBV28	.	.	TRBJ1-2	TGTGCCAGCAGTTTAACCGCCTCAATCTATGGCTACACCTTC	CASSLTASIYGYTF
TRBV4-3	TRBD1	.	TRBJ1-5	TGCGCCAGCAGCCAAGGTACAGGGGCGGGTCAGCCCCAGCATTTT	CASSQGTGAGQPQHF
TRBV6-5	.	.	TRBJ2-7	TGTGCCAGCAGCCCACCCAATAACAACTACGAGCAGTACTTC	CASSPPNNNYEQYF
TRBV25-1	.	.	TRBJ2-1	TGTGCCAGCAGTAGTCAAAGGGTTGCCAATGAGCAGTTCTTC	CASSSQRVANEQFF
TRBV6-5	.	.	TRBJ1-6	TGTGCCGTAGGACCATATAATTCACCCCTCCACTTT	CAVGPYNSPLHF
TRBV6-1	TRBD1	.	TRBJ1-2	TGTGCCAGCAGACTGGACAGGGCGGCTTATGGCTACACCTTC	CASRLDRAAYGYTF
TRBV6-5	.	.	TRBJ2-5	TGTGCCAGCAGTTCGCGACCAGACTCTTTGGAGACCCAGTACTTC	CASSSRPDSLETQYF
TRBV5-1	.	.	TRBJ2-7	TGCGCCAGCAGCTTGGAGTCCAGCGTTACCTACGAGCAGTACTTC	CASSLESSVTYEQYF
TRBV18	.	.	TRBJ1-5	TGTGCCAGCTCAGTTTCAAGGGACCAGCCCCAGCATTTT	CASSVSRDQPQHF
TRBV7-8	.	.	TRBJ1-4	TGTGCCAGCAGCTTATCCTCAGCAACTAATGAAAAACTGTTTTTT	CASSLSSATNEKLFF
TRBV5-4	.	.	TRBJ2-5	TGTGCCAGCAGTCCCGGGACCCTACAAGAGACCCAGTACTTC	CASSPGTLQETQYF
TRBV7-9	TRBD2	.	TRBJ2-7	TGTGCCAGCAGCTCTAGCGGGAGTGCGTACGAGCAGTACTTC	CASSSSGSAYEQYF
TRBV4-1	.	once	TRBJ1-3	TGCGCCAGCAGCCAAGTACGACCCTCTGGAAACACCATATATTTT	CASSQVRPSGNTIYF